The 23 T cell receptor beta chains below come from one sample, sequenced in a study of T cells in Graves' hyperthyroidism and ophthalmopathy. Amplified TCR beta CDR3 regions derived from RNA transcripts. When the TCR CDR3 underwent first-round RT-PCR, the HTBI primer set was used. TCRdb analysed the multiplex PCR reads with MiXCR anew, one entry per CDR3 protein. The sample contains about 300,000 distinct CDR3 sequences, around 19% of which appear only once. Sequenced sample: blood. The receptors originated from a man aged 50-59 years with Graves' ophthalmopathy.

The J gene is TRBJ1-1, the V gene TRBV18, with D unresolved. CDR3 length equals 14 residues. Per germline, CDR1 KGHSH and CDR2 LQKENI. The V gene lost 4 bases and the J gene lost 1 base, with 10 bases spanning the gap. The CDR3 sequence is CASSLSGKNTEAFF. The CDR3 nucleotides are TGTGCCAGCTCACTATCCGGGAAGAACACTGAAGCTTTCTTT.

The chain links TRBV9 to TRBJ2-5; the D call may be TRBD1 or TRBD2 (5 bases each). V lost 4 bases to trimming and J lost 2 bases, with 9 bases between them. Germline CDR1 reads SGDLS; CDR2 reads YYNGEE. The CDR3 has 13 residues. The CDR3 reads CASSTGTQETQYF. The CDR3 DNA reads as TGTGCCAGCAGCACCGGGACGCAAGAGACCCAGTACTTC.

This clonotype has at least ten counts. The gene calls are TRBV7-9 and TRBJ1-1; 8 bases line up with TRBD1. The trim removed 4 bases at V and 4 bases at J, leaving 11 bases unmatched. The CDR3 has 16 amino acids. Germline V lookup: CDR1 SEHNR, CDR2 FQNEAQ (reference sequence). The CDR3 here is CASSSRTGWEGTEAFF. CDR3 coding DNA: TGTGCCAGCAGCTCACGGACAGGGTGGGAGGGCACTGAAGCTTTCTTT. Supplemented by reference TRBV7-9 and TRBJ1-1, the full variable domain reads DTGVSQNPRHKITKRGQNVTFRCDPISEHNRLYWYRQTLGQGPEFLTYFQNEAQLEKSRLLSDRFSAERPKGSFSTLEIQRTEQGDSAMYLCASSSRTGWEGTEAFFGQGTRLTVV.

This clonotype was found many times. V and J are TRBV20-1 and TRBJ1-6; a weak D match, TRBD1 (6 bases). V dropped 3 bases and J dropped 15 bases, with 21 bases sitting between them. The germline gives CDR1 DFQATT, CDR2 SNEGSKA (reference sequence). CDR3 length equals 14 residues. In nucleotides, the CDR3 is TGCAGTGCTAGTGTGAGACAGGTCTTAGGGAGCCTCCACTTT. This encodes CSASVRQVLGSLHF.

Notes on this clonotype: Given a much more abundant clone one base away, this may be a read error. The missing conserved phenylalanine or tryptophan at the end of this CDR3 makes a read error likely. The chain uses TRBV28 and TRBJ1-1; D remains ambiguous. The CDR3 covers 14 residues. The germline V gene has CDR1 MDHEN and CDR2 SYDVKM. Trimming cost V 3 bases and J 2 bases, with 10 bases left between them. CDR3 residues: CASSLVQLNTEAFL. In DNA form, the CDR3 reads TGTGCCAGCAGTTTGGTGCAGTTAAACACTGAAGCTTTCCTT.

The sample holds many counts of this clonotype. The rearrangement uses TRBV28 and TRBJ1-2; D remains unclear. CDR3 length: 11 residues. V was clipped by 6 bases and J by 8 bases, with 10 bases between them. The germline V gene encodes CDR1 MDHEN and CDR2 SYDVKM. The CDR3 protein is CASSASWGYTF. The CDR3 bases are TGTGCCAGCAGCGCAAGTTGGGGCTACACCTTC.

The chain has TRBV28 and TRBJ2-2; D is ambiguous. This CDR3 region has 13 residues. CDR1 is MDHEN, CDR2 SYDVKM, per germline. V gave up 5 bases and J gave up 6 bases, with 10 bases separating them. CDR3 residues: CASSPPTPGELFF. CDR3 sequence (DNA): TGTGCCAGCAGTCCCCCCACCCCCGGGGAGCTGTTTTTT. The full variable domain, with the rest looked up from reference TRBV28 and TRBJ2-2, is DVKVTQSSRYLVKRTGEKVFLECVQDMDHENMFWYRQDPGLGLRLIYFSYDVKMKEKGDIPEGYSVSREKKERFSLILESASTNQTSMYLCASSPPTPGELFFGEGSRLTVL.

This clonotype occurred a few times. This sequence joins TRBV20-1 and TRBJ2-5; 7 bases are a match to TRBD1. Trimming took 5 bases from V and 2 from J; bases not matched to a gene: 5. This CDR3 has 13 residues. Germline V lookup: CDR1 DFQATT, CDR2 SNEGSKA (reference sequence). The CDR3 DNA is TGCAGTGCTCACAGGGGAAATCAAGAGACCCAGTACTTC. This gives the protein CSAHRGNQETQYF.

The chain links TRBV9 to TRBJ1-3; D perhaps matches TRBD1 (6 bases). Per germline, CDR1 SGDLS and CDR2 YYNGEE. The CDR3 sequence is 14 residues long. The V and J ends lost 4 bases and 9 bases respectively, with 17 bases between them. The CDR3: CASSSTDRLGTIYF. The CDR3 region has the DNA TGTGCCAGCAGCTCCACTGACAGGCTGGGCACCATATATTTT. Complete variable domain (other parts from reference TRBV9 and TRBJ1-3): DSGVTQTPKHLITATGQRVTLRCSPRSGDLSVYWYQQSLDQGLQFLIQYYNGEERAKGNILERFSAQQFPDLHSELNLSSLELGDSALYFCASSSTDRLGTIYFGEGSWLTVV.

This clonotype was counted at least ten times. V and J are TRBV27 and TRBJ1-5; 7 bases agree with TRBD1. Unmatched junction bases numbered 18, after V lost 4 bases and J lost 9 bases. The CDR3 length is 17 residues. Germline values: CDR1 MNHEY, CDR2 SMNVEV (reference sequence). The CDR3 DNA reads TGTGCCAGCAGTTCAGCGGCGGGACAGCGGATGGGTGGGCCCCAGCATTTT. It encodes CASSSAAGQRMGGPQHF.

This clonotype has ten or more counts. The chain links TRBV20-1 to TRBJ2-7; D gene ambiguous. The germline gives CDR1 DFQATT, CDR2 SNEGSKA (reference sequence). V was trimmed by 2 bases and J by 7 bases, leaving 18 bases between them. The CDR3 has 14 amino acids. The CDR3 nucleotides are TGCAGTGCTAGACCAGTGACTGGGTACGGGGAGCAGTACTTC. It translates to CSARPVTGYGEQYF.

There are a few counts of this clonotype. The chain joins TRBV28 to TRBJ1-4, with unresolved D. Trimming cost V 5 bases and J 10 bases, with 11 bases left between them. The CDR3 sequence is 12 residues long. CDR1 and CDR2 (germline): MDHEN, SYDVKM. The CDR3 DNA follows: TGTGCCAGCAGTCGCCCAGGCGGAAAACTGTTTTTT. This translates into CASSRPGGKLFF.

The sample holds a few counts of this clonotype. The chain couples TRBV5-1 to TRBJ1-4, with a weak D call TRBD1 (6 bases). The CDR3 extends over 15 amino acids. The germline V and J ends were trimmed by 6 bases and 0 bases, with 12 bases remaining between them. Germline assignment: CDR1 SGHRS and CDR2 YFSETQ. In DNA form, the CDR3 reads TGCGCCAGCACCCCGGGGGGCGCAACTAATGAAAAACTGTTTTTT. Translation gives CASTPGGATNEKLFF.

This clonotype showed up many times. The chain joins TRBV7-8 to TRBJ1-5; D ambiguous. Germline lookup yields CDR1 SGHVS and CDR2 FQNEAQ. Trimming left V 2 bases short and J 4 bases short, with 9 bases between. The CDR3 is made up of 14 amino acids. CDR3 region: CASSLSQGNQPQHF. CDR3 sequence (DNA): TGTGCCAGCAGCTTATCCCAAGGGAATCAGCCCCAGCATTTT.

This chain connects TRBV6-1 to TRBJ2-3; 8 bases are shared with TRBD1. The germline V gene encodes CDR1 MNHNS and CDR2 SASEGT. After removal of 10 bases from V and 2 bases from J, the junction contained 11 bases not matched to a gene. The length of the CDR3 is 15 residues. This CDR3 reads CATLSGGSLTDTQYF. The CDR3 coding sequence is TGTGCCACCTTGTCAGGGGGCTCCCTCACAGATACGCAGTATTTT.

This clonotype showed up many times. The chain uses TRBV3-1 and TRBJ2-7; the D gene is possibly TRBD2 (6 bases). Trimming removed 3 bases from V and 2 bases from J, with 11 bases in between. The CDR3 covers 14 residues. Looked up from germline, CDR1 is LGHDT and CDR2 is YNNKEL (reference sequence). CDR3 DNA sequence: TGTGCCAGCAGCCACGGGAGAGGGGCCTACGAGCAGTACTTC. Protein sequence: CASSHGRGAYEQYF.

This chain links TRBV5-1 with TRBJ1-3; D gene uncertain. There are 16 residues in the CDR3. Germline-derived CDR1 and CDR2 are SGHRS and YFSETQ. Deletions cut 0 bases from V and 0 bases from J, with 10 bases between. The CDR3 DNA reads as TGCGCCAGCAGCTTGGGGCCCGGGTCCTCTGGAAACACCATATATTTT. This gives the protein CASSLGPGSSGNTIYF.

The rearrangement joins TRBV12-5 to TRBJ2-6, with 8 positions matching TRBD1. V gave up 6 bases and J gave up 0 bases; unmatched junction bases: 10. From germline, CDR1 is LGHNT and CDR2 FRNRAP. The CDR3 contains 18 residues. CDR3 sequence: CASGSGDRLVSGANVLTF. CDR3 DNA sequence: TGTGCTAGTGGCTCGGGGGACAGGTTGGTCTCTGGGGCCAACGTCCTGACTTTC.

In this sample, this clonotype turned up many times. J is TRBJ2-3 and V is TRBV24-1, with no clear D. The germline V gene has CDR1 KGHDR and CDR2 SFDVKD. V lost 3 bases to trimming and J lost 1 base, with 13 bases between them. CDR3 length: 16 residues. CDR3 in DNA: TGTGCCACCAGTGATCCGGACCCTACCCGCACAGATACGCAGTATTTT. Protein product: CATSDPDPTRTDTQYF.

Only a few counts were recorded for this clonotype. This chain connects TRBV7-9 to TRBJ1-1; 9 positions agree with TRBD1. V lost 2 bases, J lost 4 bases, and 8 bases stayed unmatched. The length of the CDR3 is 16 residues. The V gene's germline CDR1 is SEHNR and CDR2 FQNEAQ (reference sequence). The CDR3 loop is CASSLWTGDWSTEAFF. In DNA form, the CDR3 reads TGTGCCAGCAGCTTATGGACAGGGGATTGGAGCACTGAAGCTTTCTTT.

This clonotype was counted at least ten times. The V call is TRBV6-1, the J call TRBJ1-2; D remains ambiguous. CDR3 size: 15 residues. V lost 5 bases to trimming and J lost 4 bases, with 17 bases between them. The germline gives CDR1 MNHNS, CDR2 SASEGT. The CDR3, as DNA: TGTGCCAGCAGTACTCACCAGGCGGGGATCTATGGCTACACCTTC. Protein sequence: CASSTHQAGIYGYTF.

This clonotype was detected ten times or more. The chain couples TRBV20-1 to TRBJ1-1; maybe TRBD1 (6 bases). Germline V gene sequence: CDR1 DFQATT, CDR2 SNEGSKA (reference sequence). Deletions cut 5 bases from V and 0 bases from J, with 22 bases between. CDR3 size: 17 residues. CDR3 amino acids: CSAFPNYRDTLNTEAFF. Written as DNA, the CDR3 is TGCAGTGCTTTCCCTAATTACAGGGACACGCTGAACACTGAAGCTTTCTTT.

V and J are TRBV4-1 and TRBJ2-1; D possibly uses TRBD1 or TRBD2 (5 bases each). Germline V gene data show CDR1 as MGHRA and CDR2 as YSYEKL. Trimming stripped 0 bases from V and 3 bases from J, with 15 bases between. The length of the CDR3 is 17 residues. For the CDR3, the DNA is TGCGCCAGCAGCCAAGAGGGGCTAGCATCTCGCTACAATGAGCAGTTCTTC. It encodes CASSQEGLASRYNEQFF.